Following are 24 T cell receptor beta chains from one sample sequenced in a study of T cell repertoires in cytomegalovirus infection. The antigens these receptors bind are not known. From the reads, TCRdb called clonotypes with MiXCR, one entry per CDR3 protein. The sample yields around 310,000 distinct CDR3 sequences, just under 30% seen once. Specimen: cultured PBMCs, collected from culture after CMV antigen stimulation. These receptors were taken from a human donor in good health (CMV status not recorded). Some clones in this sample may be carry-over from other donors' samples.

The rearrangement links TRBV12-3 or TRBV12-4 to TRBJ2-5, with D possibly matching TRBD1 (5 bases). Trimming removed 6 bases from V and 7 bases from J, with 15 bases in between. The CDR3 has 13 residues. The CDR3, as DNA: TGTGCCAGCAGCCGCGACAGTACGAGGACCCAGTACTTC. Amino acid sequence: CASSRDSTRTQYF.

The rearrangement links TRBV2 to TRBJ2-2; D not resolved. Trimming took off 4 bases at V and 6 bases at J, with 6 bases between the two ends. From germline, CDR1 is SNHLY and CDR2 FYNNEI. This CDR3 is 12 amino acids long. The CDR3 loop reads CASSGASGELFF. CDR3 bases: TGTGCCAGCAGTGGTGCTTCCGGGGAGCTGTTTTTT. The full variable domain, rest sourced from reference TRBV2 and TRBJ2-2, is EPEVTQTPSHQVTQMGQEVILRCVPISNHLYFYWYRQILGQKVEFLVSFYNNEISEKSEIFDDQFSVERPDGSNFTLKIRSTKLEDSAMYFCASSGASGELFFGEGSRLTVL.

This chain connects TRBV19 to TRBJ2-6, with TRBD1 matching 8 bases. The CDR3 loop spans 17 amino acids. The germline V gene has CDR1 LNHDA and CDR2 SQIVND (reference sequence). Trimming cost V 6 bases and J 1 base; bases outside gene matches: 8. The CDR3 region is CASSNRQGISGANVLTF. The CDR3, as DNA: TGTGCCAGTAGCAACCGACAGGGGATATCTGGGGCCAACGTCCTGACTTTC.

This clonotype showed up just a few times. J is TRBJ2-3 and V is TRBV19; 7 nucleotides line up with TRBD2. Germline trimming cut 6 bases from V and 1 base from J; bases unmatched to any gene: 1. This CDR3 has 13 residues. In germline, CDR1 is LNHDA, CDR2 SQIVND (reference sequence). For the CDR3, the DNA is TGTGCCAGTAGGAGCGGGGGCACAGATACGCAGTATTTT. This gives the protein CASRSGGTDTQYF.

V and J are TRBV7-2 and TRBJ2-3, with 14 bases that match TRBD2. The CDR3 covers 16 residues. Germline lookup yields CDR1 SGHTA and CDR2 FQGNSA. V dropped 3 bases and J dropped 6; count of bases not matched to a gene: 5. CDR3 loop: CASSLTSGGGADTQYF. In DNA form, the CDR3 reads TGTGCCAGCAGCTTGACTAGCGGGGGGGGCGCGGATACGCAGTATTTT.

This clonotype was observed a handful of times. The rearrangement joins TRBV7-6 to TRBJ2-1, with D perhaps TRBD2 (6 bases). The CDR3 extends over 14 amino acids. Trimming removed 8 bases at V and 2 bases at J, with 13 bases between. Per the germline V gene, CDR1 is SGHVS and CDR2 is FNYEAQ. The CDR3 is CASDRGGTYNEQFF. In DNA form, the CDR3 reads TGTGCCAGCGACCGTGGGGGGACCTACAATGAGCAGTTCTTC.

The chain is built from TRBV7-2 and TRBJ1-5; TRBD1 is a possible D gene (6 bases). Trimming shortened V by 5 bases and J by 9 bases, and 11 bases separated the two germline ends. CDR1 SGHTA and CDR2 FQGNSA come from the germline V gene. The CDR3 sequence is 12 residues long. Here the CDR3 DNA reads TGTGCCAGCAGCCAGGGACACCCGCCCCAGCATTTT. Its translation is CASSQGHPPQHF.

This clonotype appeared a few times. This sequence joins TRBV28 and TRBJ2-7; TRBD2 might be the D (5 bases). The CDR3 sequence is 15 residues long. The V end lost 5 bases, the J end lost 11 bases, and 25 bases lay between the germline ends. Germline loops: CDR1 MDHEN, CDR2 SYDVKM. This CDR3 reads CASSPHGGETTREYF. The CDR3 region has the DNA TGTGCCAGCAGTCCCCACGGTGGGGAAACCACTAGAGAGTACTTC. Using reference TRBV28 and TRBJ2-7 for the parts outside the CDR3, the full variable domain is DVKVTQSSRYLVKRTGEKVFLECVQDMDHENMFWYRQDPGLGLRLIYFSYDVKMKEKGDIPEGYSVSREKKERFSLILESASTNQTSMYLCASSPHGGETTREYFGPGTRLTVT.

This clonotype was seen a few times. The chain couples TRBV6-6 to TRBJ1-5; unclear D gene. The CDR3 spans 15 residues. CDR1 is MNHNY, CDR2 SVGAGI, per germline (reference sequence). V lost 4 bases, J lost 4 bases, and 14 bases lay in between. CDR3 nucleotide sequence: TGTGCCAGCAGTTTCCCACAGAATCTTAATCAGCCCCAGCATTTT. Protein sequence: CASSFPQNLNQPQHF.

This clonotype appeared once. V is TRBV7-3 and J is TRBJ2-1, with D maybe TRBD2 (5 bases). Germline CDR1 SGHTA, CDR2 FQGTGA. V was pared by 4 bases and J by 6 bases, with 10 bases between. This CDR3 has 13 residues. This chain's CDR3 is CASSSGIINEQFF. CDR3 nucleotides: TGTGCCAGCAGCTCCGGGATCATCAATGAGCAGTTCTTC.

The gene calls are TRBV12-3 or TRBV12-4 and TRBJ2-3; TRBD2 agrees at 12 bases. There are 15 residues in the CDR3. The ends lost 1 base at V and 4 bases at J; junction bases unmatched: 0. CDR3 amino acids: CASSLGLAGADTQYF. The CDR3 region has the DNA TGTGCCAGCAGTTTAGGACTAGCGGGAGCAGATACGCAGTATTTT.

This clonotype was recorded at least ten times. The CDR3 loop reads CASSNPGQGNTEAFF. The CDR3 region has the DNA TGTGCCAGCAGTAACCCGGGACAGGGTAACACTGAAGCTTTCTTT. The chain carries TRBV6-1 and TRBJ1-1; 9 positions agree with TRBD1. The V gene's germline CDR1 is MNHNS and CDR2 SASEGT. The CDR3 is 15 amino acids. J lost 2 bases, V lost 5 bases, and 6 bases had no gene match.

This chain connects TRBV7-8 to TRBJ1-3; TRBD1 matches at 7 bases. V was clipped by 3 bases and J by 0 bases; unmatched bases: 5. Germline lookup yields CDR1 SGHVS and CDR2 FQNEAQ. The CDR3 sequence is 16 residues long. As DNA, the CDR3 is TGTGCCAGCAGCTTTCGGACAGGCCCCTCTGGAAACACCATATATTTT. Protein product: CASSFRTGPSGNTIYF.

This clonotype was seen only a few times. V is TRBV5-1 and J is TRBJ1-4; 7 positions agree with TRBD1. After removal of 4 bases from V and 8 bases from J, the junction contained 5 bases not matched to a gene. CDR3 length: 13 amino acids. The germline gives CDR1 SGHRS, CDR2 YFSETQ. The CDR3: CASSGTAREKLFF. The CDR3 DNA reads TGCGCCAGCAGCGGGACAGCAAGGGAAAAACTGTTTTTT.

The chain carries TRBV12-3 or TRBV12-4 and TRBJ2-5; TRBD2 matches 7 bases. V shed 5 bases, J shed 2 bases, and the junction held 11 bases outside the gene matches. This CDR3 region has 16 residues. CDR3 region: CASSHVLGGSQETQYF. In nucleotides, the CDR3 is TGTGCCAGCAGTCACGTGTTGGGGGGGAGTCAAGAGACCCAGTACTTC.

The rearrangement joins TRBV15 to TRBJ1-1, with 10 bases identical to TRBD1. The junction had 7 bases not matched to a gene; V was cut back by 0 bases and J by 6 bases. The CDR3 contains 16 residues. In germline, CDR1 is LNHNV, CDR2 YYDKDF (reference sequence). The CDR3 coding sequence is TGTGCCACCAGCAGAGATTGGACAGGGGGACCCCCTGAAGCTTTCTTT. This codes for CATSRDWTGGPPEAFF.

This chain links TRBV5-4 with TRBJ1-3; D not certain. The CDR3 runs to 16 residues. Trimming stripped 0 bases from V and 2 bases from J, with 12 bases between. Germline V gene data show CDR1 as SGHNT and CDR2 as YYREEE (reference sequence). CDR3 amino acids: CASSLVGPRAGNTIYF. In DNA form, the CDR3 reads TGTGCCAGCAGCTTGGTGGGTCCCCGCGCTGGAAACACCATATATTTT.

The chain joins TRBV7-2 to TRBJ2-2; 10 bases are a match to TRBD2. CDR3 length: 16 residues. Germline V gene data show CDR1 as SGHTA and CDR2 as FQGNSA. The V segment lost 5 bases and the J segment 1 base; nucleotides outside the gene matches: 4. CDR3 nucleotides: TGTGCCAGCAGCCCCGGACTAGCGGAGAACACCGGGGAGCTGTTTTTT. It specifies CASSPGLAENTGELFF.

The chain joins TRBV6-1 to TRBJ1-6; D perhaps matches TRBD1 (5 bases). This CDR3 has 17 residues. V was trimmed by 2 bases and J by 7 bases, leaving 18 bases between them. Germline lookup yields CDR1 MNHNS and CDR2 SASEGT. The CDR3 spells CASSEWGSGGGNSPLHF. CDR3 nucleotide sequence: TGTGCCAGCAGTGAATGGGGCTCGGGGGGAGGAAATTCACCCCTCCACTTT.

The V call is TRBV19, the J call TRBJ2-2, with D possibly TRBD2 on 6 matching bases. The CDR3 covers 14 residues. Germline lookup yields CDR1 LNHDA and CDR2 SQIVND (reference sequence). The V end lost 6 bases, the J end lost 5 bases, and 13 bases lay between the germline ends. The CDR3 here is CASRWGEGTGELFF. The CDR3 nucleotides are TGTGCCAGTAGATGGGGGGAAGGAACCGGGGAGCTGTTTTTT.

V gene TRBV7-3 combines with J gene TRBJ2-1; 15 nucleotides agree with TRBD2. The length of the CDR3 is 20 residues. The V and J ends lost 4 bases and 0 bases, in that order; junction bases with no gene match: 10. Germline assignment: CDR1 SGHTA and CDR2 FQGTGA. DNA of the CDR3: TGTGCCAGCAGCTCGCCTACCGGGACTAGCGGGAGGAGCTCCTACAATGAGCAGTTCTTC. This codes for CASSSPTGTSGRSSYNEQFF.

As to this clonotype: A clone one base away is much larger, so this may be a read error. This rearrangement joins TRBV12-3 or TRBV12-4 to TRBJ2-7; 9 positions agree with TRBD1. V was pared by 5 bases and J by 3 bases, with 5 bases of the junction left unmatched. The CDR3 extends over 14 amino acids. CDR3 DNA: TGTGCCAGCAGTGCCGGGACAGGGAACTACGAGCAGTACTTC. This sequence encodes CASSAGTGNYEQYF.

This clonotype was detected ten times or more. CDR3 residues: CASGERPNYGYTF. In nucleotides, the CDR3 is TGTGCCAGTGGGGAAAGACCTAACTATGGCTACACCTTC. The chain couples TRBV10-3 to TRBJ1-2; D remains unclear. This CDR3 is 13 amino acids long. Germline V gives CDR1 ENHRY, CDR2 SYGVKD. V lost 10 bases, J lost 0 bases, and 12 bases lay in between.

The J gene is TRBJ2-7, the V gene TRBV3-1, with 13 bases fitting TRBD2. From germline, CDR1 is LGHDT and CDR2 YNNKEL (reference sequence). V dropped 0 bases and J dropped 2; count of bases not matched to a gene: 7. CDR3 size: 18 residues. The CDR3: CASSQEGTSGRETYEQYF. In DNA, the CDR3 is TGTGCCAGCAGCCAAGAAGGAACTAGCGGGAGGGAGACCTACGAGCAGTACTTC.